This TCR beta chain was sequenced for a study of cytomegalovirus exposure and HLA in healthy donors. Donors likely had unrecorded immune exposures despite being nominally healthy when sampled. There are 20 residues in the CDR3. This clone has just one count. Its antigen is still unknown. Use of 60 Vbeta and 13 Jbeta primers characterized the PCR. Methods used by the authors: Later, 75 million to 100 million unique TCR beta chains were counted in an analysis, and approximately 10 million of them were shared. TCRdb's copy holds only in-frame clones and misses some; the assay was immunoSEQ multiplex PCR. That table is the source of V, J and clone size, and D and trimming were worked out from the DNA. The sample records some 170,000 clones, around 79% being singletons. Whole-study findings and limits: By HLA locus, TCR association rates varied in a later analysis, with DRB1 showing the most and HLA-C the fewest. In a later analysis, specific HLA alleles were associated with 16,000 or so TCR beta sequences at a 0.05 false discovery rate.

The sample taken for sequencing was PBMCs. The V and J genes are TRBV21-1 and TRBJ2-7; the DNA was not used to check the table's D call, TRBD2. TRBV21-1 is deemed a pseudogene. The clonotype comes from a man aged 40-49 years in good health and CMV-seropositive. The CDR3 DNA sequence: TGTGCCAGCAGCAAAGCCCACTACCAAAGACTAGCGGGACAACCCTACGAGCAGTACTTC. This gives the protein CASSKAHYQRLAGQPYEQYF.